These 32 T cell receptor beta chains came from one sample sequenced in a study of response to subunit inactivated influenza vaccine. Each CDR3 protein gets one entry after TCRdb re-called the RT-PCR reads with MiXCR. The data show 500,000 to 600,000 distinct CDR3 sequences, approximately 10% seen once. The sequencing used PBMCs from blood, collected on the day of vaccination. Receptors were obtained from a man in his forties or fifties who received an inactivated influenza vaccine.

The gene calls are TRBV28 and TRBJ2-7, with a weak D call TRBD1 (5 bases). The CDR3 is 17 residues long. The ends were cut back, 5 bases at V and 0 bases at J, with 20 bases in the middle. Germline V gene sequence: CDR1 MDHEN, CDR2 SYDVKM. DNA of the CDR3: TGTGCCAGCAGTCCTTTAACTTTAGGGGTGGACTCCTACGAGCAGTACTTC. It encodes CASSPLTLGVDSYEQYF.

This clonotype was seen more than once but under ten times. The chain combines TRBV27 with TRBJ1-1; weak D call: TRBD1 (5 bases). The germline V gene has CDR1 MNHEY and CDR2 SMNVEV (reference sequence). This CDR3 is 14 amino acids long. The V gene lost 2 bases and the J gene lost 5 bases, with 12 bases spanning the gap. The CDR3 loop reads CASSLAGTVTEAFF. The DNA of the CDR3 is TGTGCCAGCAGTTTAGCCGGGACGGTTACTGAAGCTTTCTTT.

This clonotype was counted only a few times. The V and J genes are TRBV4-3 and TRBJ2-5; 9 bases are shared with TRBD2. The junction had 4 bases not matched to a gene; V was cut back by 1 base and J by 1 base. The CDR3 sequence is 16 residues long. Germline V gene data show CDR1 as LGHNA and CDR2 as YSLEER. In DNA form, the CDR3 reads TGCGCCAGCAGCCAAGGTCCTAGCGGGGCCCAAGAGACCCAGTACTTC. Translating gives CASSQGPSGAQETQYF.

The chain employs TRBV6-9 and TRBJ2-5; TRBD1 is a possible D gene (5 bases). This CDR3 is 12 amino acids long. Trimming cost V 7 bases and J 2 bases, with 8 bases left between them. The germline V gene has CDR1 MNHGY and CDR2 SVAAGI. CDR3 residues: CASTRDQETQYF. The CDR3 DNA sequence: TGTGCCAGCACCAGGGATCAAGAGACCCAGTACTTC.

This clonotype was seen once. This chain uses TRBV5-1 with TRBJ1-1, with a tentative D call TRBD1 (5 bases). The CDR3 runs 14 residues. The V end lost 4 bases, the J end lost 5 bases, and 15 bases lay between the germline ends. CDR1 is SGHRS and CDR2 is YFSETQ in the germline V gene. The CDR3, as DNA: TGCGCCAGCAGCCCCAGGGTGGCGAATACTGAAGCTTTCTTT. Protein product: CASSPRVANTEAFF. Together with reference TRBV5-1 and TRBJ1-1, the CDR3 gives the full variable domain: KAGVTQTPRYLIKTRGQQVTLSCSPISGHRSVSWYQQTPGQGLQFLFEYFSETQRNKGNFPGRFSGRQFSNSRSEMNVSTLELGDSALYLCASSPRVANTEAFFGQGTRLTVV.

This clonotype was seen more than once but under ten times. The V gene is TRBV10-3, the J gene TRBJ2-7; the match to TRBD1 covers 9 bases. Germline trimming cut 5 bases from V and 0 bases from J; bases unmatched to any gene: 8. Germline V lookup: CDR1 ENHRY, CDR2 SYGVKD. This CDR3 is built from 16 residues. The CDR3 coding sequence is TGTGCCATCAGTTCGACCGGACAGGGGAGCTCCTACGAGCAGTACTTC. Its protein product is CAISSTGQGSSYEQYF.

This clonotype was counted many times. This chain connects TRBV7-9 to TRBJ2-3; perhaps TRBD2 as D (5 bases). This CDR3 contains 16 residues. V dropped 5 bases and J dropped 2 bases, with 17 bases sitting between them. CDR1 SEHNR and CDR2 FQNEAQ come from the germline V gene (reference sequence). The CDR3: CASSEGDPRPTDTQYF. The CDR3 coding sequence is TGTGCCAGCAGCGAGGGAGACCCGCGCCCCACAGATACGCAGTATTTT.

In its sample, this clonotype was seen a few times. The chain links TRBV5-1 to TRBJ2-3; 7 bases match TRBD1. The CDR3 runs 22 residues. Trimming cost V 0 bases and J 2 bases; bases outside gene matches: 24. From germline, CDR1 is SGHRS and CDR2 YFSETQ. The CDR3 spells CASSLGALDRTGLRRLTDTQYF. For the CDR3, the DNA is TGCGCCAGCAGCTTGGGGGCTCTGGACAGGACGGGTTTGCGGCGGCTCACAGATACGCAGTATTTT.

The J gene is TRBJ2-1, the V gene TRBV11-2; D gene ambiguous. Germline V lookup: CDR1 SGHAT, CDR2 FQNNGV. The CDR3 is 13 amino acids. Trimming removed 2 bases at V and 8 bases at J, with 10 bases between. This CDR3 reads CASSLSVGDEQFF. The CDR3 coding sequence is TGTGCCAGCAGCTTAAGCGTCGGCGATGAGCAGTTCTTC.

The table lists this clonotype with many counts. The V call is TRBV12-3 or TRBV12-4, the J call TRBJ2-2, with 8 bases lining up with TRBD2. With V trimmed by 4 bases and J by 5 bases, 9 bases remained unmatched. CDR3 length: 16 amino acids. CDR3 sequence reads: CASSSETSAGTGELFF. The CDR3 nucleotides are TGTGCCAGCAGTTCTGAGACTAGCGCTGGAACCGGGGAGCTGTTTTTT.

This chain links TRBV9 with TRBJ2-5; D ambiguous. Germline assignment: CDR1 SGDLS and CDR2 YYNGEE. V was shortened by 0 bases and J by 5 bases, with 14 bases between the two germline ends. This CDR3 is built from 15 residues. In DNA, the CDR3 is TGTGCCAGCAGCGTAGGAGGAGCGACGCGCGAGACCCAGTACTTC. The encoded protein is CASSVGGATRETQYF.

This rearrangement joins TRBV24-1 to TRBJ2-5; D may be TRBD2 (7 bases). V shed 6 bases and J shed 7 bases, with 14 bases lying between them. This CDR3 comprises 13 residues. The germline V gene has CDR1 KGHDR and CDR2 SFDVKD. CDR3 loop: CATSRAGEGTQYF. The CDR3 coding sequence is TGTGCCACCAGTAGGGCAGGGGAGGGGACCCAGTACTTC.

The J gene is TRBJ2-1, the V gene TRBV10-3; 11 bases line up with TRBD2. The CDR3 is 16 residues long. The ends lost 3 bases at V and 4 bases at J; junction bases unmatched: 5. Germline assignment: CDR1 ENHRY and CDR2 SYGVKD. The CDR3 protein is CAISDFSGGAYNEQFF. The CDR3 DNA reads as TGTGCCATCAGTGATTTTAGCGGGGGGGCGTACAATGAGCAGTTCTTC.

This clonotype was detected ten times or more. V and J are TRBV10-3 and TRBJ1-2, with D possibly TRBD1 on 6 matching bases. CDR3 length: 15 residues. The germline CDR1 and CDR2 sequences are ENHRY and SYGVKD. Trimming cost V 0 bases and J 6 bases, with 14 bases left between them. The CDR3 coding sequence is TGTGCCATCAGTGAGTCGATGACGGACAGTGATGGCTACACCTTC. It codes for CAISESMTDSDGYTF.

This clonotype was detected a few times. The rearrangement uses TRBV4-3 and TRBJ2-1, with 7 bases aligning to TRBD2. The CDR3 loop spans 16 amino acids. Germline V lookup: CDR1 LGHNA, CDR2 YSLEER. The J segment lost 5 bases and the V segment lost 1 base, leaving 8 bases of the junction unmatched. For the CDR3, the DNA is TGCGCCAGCAGCCAAGTTGCTACTAGCGAAAACAATGAGCAGTTCTTC. It translates to CASSQVATSENNEQFF.

Of note for this clonotype: One junction end does not reproduce the germline sequence, and a read error may be involved. The J gene is TRBJ2-2, the V gene TRBV12-3 or TRBV12-4, with TRBD1 as a possible D gene (6 bases). The CDR3 length is 14 residues. The CDR3 protein is CASSRLGTTGSGVF. Written as DNA, the CDR3 is TGTGCCAGCAGTCGATTAGGAACCACAGGGAGTGGAGTTTTT.

This clonotype was observed at least ten times. V gene TRBV28 combines with J gene TRBJ2-3, with 8 bases matching TRBD1. The length of the CDR3 is 13 residues. V lost 7 bases, J lost 3 bases, and 3 bases stayed unmatched. Per germline, CDR1 MDHEN and CDR2 SYDVKM. This CDR3 reads CASKDRVTDTQYF. The CDR3 DNA reads as TGTGCCAGCAAGGACAGGGTAACAGATACGCAGTATTTT.

This clonotype showed up just a few times. The chain has TRBV10-3 and TRBJ2-1; possibly TRBD1 for D (7 bases). The CDR3 has 14 amino acids. Trimming pared 10 bases from V and 8 bases from J, leaving 21 bases between. The germline gives CDR1 ENHRY, CDR2 SYGVKD. The CDR3 sequence: CATSPGQEGYEQFF. The CDR3 DNA reads as TGTGCCACCTCACCTGGACAGGAGGGCTATGAGCAGTTCTTC.

The chain recombines TRBV13 with TRBJ2-5; D not certain. The DNA end favors TRBJ2-1, so the J call may be wrong. CDR3 size: 12 residues. The germline V gene encodes CDR1 PRHDT and CDR2 FYEKMQ (reference sequence). The CDR3 is CASSLGVETQFF. CDR3 nucleotides: TGTGCCAGCAGCCTCGGAGTGGAGACCCAGTTCTTC.

J is TRBJ2-3 and V is TRBV28, with TRBD2 as a possible D gene (7 bases). V lost 5 bases, J lost 8 bases, and 23 bases lay in between. The CDR3 runs to 16 residues. Looked up from germline, CDR1 is MDHEN and CDR2 is SYDVKM. In DNA form, the CDR3 reads TGTGCCAGCAGTCCAACAGGGCCCCAACCGGGGGGTACGCAGTATTTT. It encodes CASSPTGPQPGGTQYF.

This chain uses TRBV5-1 with TRBJ1-5, with unresolved D. Germline CDR1 SGHRS, CDR2 YFSETQ. This CDR3 is 13 amino acids long. The V end was cut by 4 bases, the J end by 5 bases, with 10 bases between. The CDR3 loop is CASSMLSDQPQHF. CDR3 nucleotide sequence: TGCGCCAGCAGCATGCTGAGTGATCAGCCCCAGCATTTT. Full variable domain (outside the CDR3, taken from reference TRBV5-1 and TRBJ1-5): KAGVTQTPRYLIKTRGQQVTLSCSPISGHRSVSWYQQTPGQGLQFLFEYFSETQRNKGNFPGRFSGRQFSNSRSEMNVSTLELGDSALYLCASSMLSDQPQHFGDGTRLSIL.

This clonotype was seen a handful of times. V usage is TRBV9 and J usage is TRBJ2-7; 11 nucleotides align to TRBD2. V shed 0 bases, J shed 0 bases, and the junction held 14 bases outside the gene matches. The CDR3 has 20 residues. CDR1 SGDLS and CDR2 YYNGEE come from the germline V gene. The CDR3 loop reads CASSVAPLGTSGFGSYEQYF. CDR3 sequence (DNA): TGTGCCAGCAGCGTAGCACCCCTCGGGACTAGCGGCTTCGGCTCCTACGAGCAGTACTTC.

The chain couples TRBV20-1 to TRBJ2-7, with 9 bases lining up with TRBD2. In germline, CDR1 is DFQATT, CDR2 SNEGSKA (reference sequence). Trimming cost V 6 bases and J 1 base; bases outside gene matches: 4. The CDR3 loop spans 13 amino acids. CDR3 sequence reads: CSALAGFSYEQYF. CDR3 sequence (DNA): TGCAGTGCCCTAGCGGGGTTTTCCTACGAGCAGTACTTC.

The chain carries TRBV7-9 and TRBJ2-2; D might be TRBD2 (6 bases). Germline CDR1 SEHNR, CDR2 FQNEAQ (reference sequence). The CDR3 consists of 16 residues. V lost 5 bases to trimming and J lost 5 bases, with 18 bases between them. The DNA for the CDR3 is TGTGCCAGCAGCCGTAGAGGAGGGATTGCGACCGGGGAGCTGTTTTTT. Amino acids: CASSRRGGIATGELFF.

In its sample, this clonotype was seen a few times. The chain combines TRBV5-4 with TRBJ2-1, with TRBD1 matching 7 bases. With 2 bases clipped from V and 6 bases from J, the junction kept 8 bases outside the gene matches. Germline V gene data show CDR1 as SGHNT and CDR2 as YYREEE (reference sequence). CDR3 length: 15 amino acids. The CDR3 DNA reads TGTGCCAGCAGCTTTCGAACAGGGGATGGCAATGAGCAGTTCTTC. Its translation is CASSFRTGDGNEQFF.

Only a few counts were recorded for this clonotype. The CDR3 DNA sequence: TGCGCCAGCAGCTTGACGGGGTCTTTGGAGCAGTACTTC. Protein product: CASSLTGSLEQYF. V is TRBV5-1 and J is TRBJ2-7; tentative D call: TRBD2 (5 bases). The CDR3 contains 13 residues. Trimming shortened V by 1 base and J by 7 bases, and 12 bases separated the two germline ends. The germline V gene encodes CDR1 SGHRS and CDR2 YFSETQ.

This clonotype has just a few counts. The gene calls are TRBV4-3 and TRBJ2-7; D possibly uses TRBD1 or TRBD2 (6 bases each). The CDR3 loop spans 15 amino acids. Germline values: CDR1 LGHNA, CDR2 YSLEER. The ends were cut back, 0 bases at V and 3 bases at J, with 12 bases in the middle. CDR3 region: CASSQDYGGLYEQYF. The CDR3 bases are TGCGCCAGCAGCCAAGATTACGGGGGCCTCTACGAGCAGTACTTC.

This clonotype turned up a few times. The gene calls are TRBV20-1 and TRBJ2-1; D is perhaps TRBD2 (5 bases). Germline assignment: CDR1 DFQATT and CDR2 SNEGSKA (reference sequence). The ends were cut back, 6 bases at V and 7 bases at J, with 13 bases in the middle. The length of the CDR3 is 12 residues. The CDR3 sequence: CSATRTGNEQFF. The CDR3 DNA follows: TGCAGTGCCACTAGGACCGGGAATGAGCAGTTCTTC.

This clonotype was counted between two and nine times. The chain joins TRBV6-1 to TRBJ2-7; maybe TRBD1 (6 bases). Trimming pared 6 bases from V and 2 bases from J, leaving 14 bases between. The CDR3 loop spans 14 amino acids. The germline V gene has CDR1 MNHNS and CDR2 SASEGT. DNA for the CDR3: TGTGCCAGCAGCGATGGGGGACAAGCCTACGAGCAGTACTTC. Encoded protein: CASSDGGQAYEQYF.

The chain uses TRBV4-1 and TRBJ2-1; 14 bases agree with TRBD2. After removal of 8 bases from V and 7 bases from J, the junction contained 4 bases not matched to a gene. CDR3 size: 14 residues. The V gene's germline CDR1 is MGHRA and CDR2 YSYEKL. CDR3 loop: CASGGLAGVNEQFF. The DNA of the CDR3 is TGCGCCAGCGGGGGACTAGCGGGAGTGAATGAGCAGTTCTTC.

The chain carries TRBV3-1 and TRBJ2-1, with 7 bases matching TRBD1. CDR1 and CDR2 from the germline V gene are LGHDT and YNNKEL (reference sequence). CDR3 length equals 15 residues. V lost 0 bases and J lost 5; bases outside the gene matches: 4. CDR3 region: CASSQETGSNNEQFF. The CDR3 bases are TGTGCCAGCAGCCAAGAGACAGGGTCCAACAATGAGCAGTTCTTC.

This clonotype appeared a few times. This sequence joins TRBV20-1 and TRBJ2-7; 10 bases are a match to TRBD1. The CDR3 runs to 14 residues. Germline CDR1 and CDR2: DFQATT and SNEGSKA (reference sequence). The V and J ends lost 5 bases and 9 bases, in that order; junction bases with no gene match: 13. The CDR3 loop is CSALPPTGGEGQYF. CDR3 nucleotides: TGCAGTGCTTTACCCCCGACAGGGGGCGAGGGGCAGTACTTC.